Each of the 32 T cell receptor beta chains below was sequenced from the same sample in a study of cytomegalovirus exposure and HLA in healthy donors. The PCR made use of 60 Vbeta and 13 Jbeta primers. Using immunoSEQ multiplex PCR, the repertoire was profiled, and TCRdb retains in-frame clones only, with some absent. The sample shows about 130,000 clones, 60% to 85% of them seen only once. Sequencing input: PBMCs. The receptors stem from a woman between 40 and 50 years old in good health and CMV-seronegative.

The CDR3 here is CAWRLRGHSYNEQFF. CDR3 nucleotides: TGTGCCTGGAGACTGCGAGGGCACTCCTACAATGAGCAGTTCTTC. The chain combines TRBV30 with TRBJ2-1; TRBD2 is a possible D gene (5 bases). V gave up 3 bases and J gave up 0 bases, with 12 bases separating them. From germline, CDR1 is GTSNPN and CDR2 SVGIG (reference sequence). The CDR3 is 15 amino acids.

The chain has TRBV29-1 and TRBJ1-4, with D perhaps TRBD1 (5 bases). In germline, CDR1 is SQVTM, CDR2 ANQGSEA. The CDR3 spans 14 residues. The ends were cut back, 6 bases at V and 7 bases at J, with 18 bases in the middle. DNA for the CDR3: TGCAGCGTCCTACCCGGGGGGGGAGGTGAAAAACTGTTTTTT. As protein: CSVLPGGGGEKLFF.

This clone was recorded a few times. The rearrangement joins TRBV7-7 to TRBJ2-5; 7 bases align to TRBD1. CDR1 SSHAT and CDR2 FNYEAQ come from the germline V gene (reference sequence). V shed 5 bases and J 3 bases; nucleotides not matched to a gene: 9. The CDR3 contains 15 residues. The CDR3 sequence is CASSRDSWAEETQYF. The CDR3 coding sequence is TGTGCCAGCAGCCGGGACAGTTGGGCGGAAGAGACCCAGTACTTC. Together with reference TRBV7-7 and TRBJ2-5, the CDR3 gives the full variable domain: GAGVSQSPRYKVTKRGQDVTLRCDPISSHATLYWYQQALGQGPEFLTYFNYEAQPDKSGLPSDRFSAERPEGSISTLTIQRTEQRDSAMYRCASSRDSWAEETQYFGPGTRLLVL.

The V and J genes are TRBV27 and TRBJ1-6; D possibly corresponds to TRBD1 (6 bases). The CDR3 totals 16 residues. The germline V gene encodes CDR1 MNHEY and CDR2 SMNVEV (reference sequence). Trimming stripped 6 bases from V and 7 bases from J, with 19 bases between. CDR3 DNA sequence: TGTGCCAGCAGATCCTACAACGACAGGATAAATTCACCCCTCCACTTT. Its translation: CASRSYNDRINSPLHF.

The rearrangement uses TRBV10-1 and TRBJ2-1, with 10 bases matching TRBD1. Trimming took 4 bases from V and 7 from J; bases not matched to a gene: 4. The CDR3 runs to 14 residues. Germline CDR1 WNHNN, CDR2 SYGVQD (reference sequence). The CDR3 bases are TGCGCCAGCAGTGTAGGACAGGGGGTAAATGAGCAGTTCTTC. Its protein product is CASSVGQGVNEQFF.

This clone is a singleton in its sample. The chain uses TRBV5-1 and TRBJ1-5, with TRBD1 as a possible D gene (6 bases). This CDR3 region has 17 residues. Trimming stripped 2 bases from V and 2 bases from J, with 17 bases between. The germline V gene has CDR1 SGHRS and CDR2 YFSETQ. The CDR3 spells CASSLSTEGGRNQPQHF. CDR3 in DNA: TGCGCCAGCAGCTTAAGTACAGAAGGGGGACGCAATCAGCCCCAGCATTTT.

The count of this clone is one. This sequence joins TRBV30 and TRBJ1-1; no clear D. V lost 0 bases and J 8 bases, leaving 13 bases between the germline ends. Per the germline V gene, CDR1 is GTSNPN and CDR2 is SVGIG (reference sequence). The CDR3 runs 13 residues. The CDR3 protein is CAWSVPGNSEAFF. The DNA of the CDR3 is TGTGCCTGGAGTGTACCGGGGAACTCCGAAGCTTTCTTT.

The V call is TRBV30, the J call TRBJ2-3; 9 bases fit TRBD1. This CDR3 has 14 residues. J was trimmed by 4 bases and V by 8 bases; bases with no gene match: 10. Germline CDR1 and CDR2: GTSNPN and SVGIG (reference sequence). The CDR3 DNA reads TGTGCCGGAAAAGGACAGGGGTCCCCAGATACGCAGTATTTT. Its translation: CAGKGQGSPDTQYF.

The V call is TRBV5-1, the J call TRBJ2-5; TRBD1 matches 9 bases. The CDR3 sequence is 14 residues long. Germline lookup yields CDR1 SGHRS and CDR2 YFSETQ. V lost 4 bases and J lost 3; bases outside the gene matches: 4. CDR3 in DNA: TGCGCCAGCAGCGCGGGACAGGGCGAAGAGACCCAGTACTTC. Its translation: CASSAGQGEETQYF. Full variable domain (outside the CDR3, taken from reference TRBV5-1 and TRBJ2-5): KAGVTQTPRYLIKTRGQQVTLSCSPISGHRSVSWYQQTPGQGLQFLFEYFSETQRNKGNFPGRFSGRQFSNSRSEMNVSTLELGDSALYLCASSAGQGEETQYFGPGTRLLVL.

The chain links TRBV28 to TRBJ1-1; TRBD1 is a possible D gene (6 bases). The CDR3 length is 14 residues. Trimming removed 9 bases from V and 4 bases from J, with 18 bases in between. Germline lookup yields CDR1 MDHEN and CDR2 SYDVKM. The CDR3 is CASQRPGEFTEAFF. DNA for the CDR3: TGTGCCAGTCAAAGGCCAGGGGAGTTCACTGAAGCTTTCTTT.

The sample holds one count of this clone. The chain links TRBV18 to TRBJ2-3; 7 bases agree with TRBD1. Germline V lookup: CDR1 KGHSH, CDR2 LQKENI. The junction had 8 bases not matched to a gene; V was cut back by 3 bases and J by 11 bases. The CDR3 extends over 13 amino acids. The CDR3 loop is CASSPNRDREQYF. The CDR3 DNA reads as TGTGCCAGCTCACCGAACCGGGACAGAGAGCAGTATTTT.

This chain connects TRBV27 to TRBJ2-7; D remains ambiguous. Trimming shortened V by 5 bases and J by 4 bases, and 18 bases separated the two germline ends. Germline V lookup: CDR1 MNHEY, CDR2 SMNVEV (reference sequence). This CDR3 has 15 residues. CDR3 DNA sequence: TGTGCCAGCAGTCCCGAATCCCTCATCAGTTACGAGCAGTACTTC. Translated, it gives CASSPESLISYEQYF.

The chain combines TRBV6-1 with TRBJ2-2, with 7 bases fitting TRBD2. There are 15 residues in the CDR3. After removal of 7 bases from V and 0 bases from J, the junction contained 5 bases not matched to a gene. Germline V CDR1 and CDR2: MNHNS, SASEGT. CDR3 protein: CASTKLATNTGELFF. The CDR3 bases are TGTGCCAGCACAAAACTAGCGACGAACACCGGGGAGCTGTTTTTT.

This chain uses TRBV29-1 with TRBJ1-2, with TRBD1 matching 9 bases. This CDR3 is 15 amino acids long. CDR1 is SQVTM and CDR2 is ANQGSEA in the germline V gene. J was trimmed by 8 bases and V by 2 bases; bases with no gene match: 12. The CDR3 sequence: CSVELGGDRDGGYTF. DNA of the CDR3: TGCAGCGTTGAACTAGGTGGGGACAGGGATGGCGGCTACACCTTC.

The CDR3 sequence is CASSLVEGNEQYF. DNA for the CDR3: TGTGCCAGCAGCTTAGTGGAGGGTAACGAGCAGTACTTC. This sequence joins TRBV7-2 and TRBJ2-7; tentative D call: TRBD2 (6 bases). The germline gives CDR1 SGHTA, CDR2 FQGNSA. CDR3 size: 13 residues. Trimming pared 1 base from V and 5 bases from J, leaving 9 bases between.

The chain joins TRBV11-3 to TRBJ2-5; no clear D. TRBJ2-7 matches the DNA end more closely, so the J call is doubtful. Germline CDR1 SGHNT, CDR2 YENEEA. The CDR3 covers 13 residues. The CDR3 is CASSLDQSSEQYF. In DNA form, the CDR3 reads TGTGCCAGCAGCTTAGATCAGAGTAGCGAGCAGTACTTC.

The V gene is TRBV19, the J gene TRBJ1-2, with 8 bases lining up with TRBD1. The germline CDR1 and CDR2 sequences are LNHDA and SQIVND (reference sequence). The CDR3 extends over 14 amino acids. With 5 bases clipped from V and 6 bases from J, the junction kept 8 bases outside the gene matches. Written as DNA, the CDR3 is TGTGCCAGTAGTCCGACAGGGGAGGGTGATGGCTACACCTTC. Protein sequence: CASSPTGEGDGYTF. Together with reference TRBV19 and TRBJ1-2, the CDR3 gives the full variable domain: DGGITQSPKYLFRKEGQNVTLSCEQNLNHDAMYWYRQDPGQGLRLIYYSQIVNDFQKGDIAEGYSVSREKKESFPLTVTSAQKNPTAFYLCASSPTGEGDGYTFGSGTRLTVV.

The genes are TRBV7-6 and TRBJ2-3; D is possibly TRBD2 (6 bases). The CDR3 is made up of 15 amino acids. The germline V gene has CDR1 SGHVS and CDR2 FNYEAQ. The V gene lost 0 bases and the J gene lost 1 base, with 8 bases spanning the gap. The CDR3 sequence is CASSLAEGGTDTQYF. The CDR3 region has the DNA TGTGCCAGCAGCTTAGCGGAGGGCGGCACAGATACGCAGTATTTT. Based on the CDR3 plus reference TRBV7-6 and TRBJ2-3, the full variable domain is GAGVSQSPRYKVTKRGQDVALRCDPISGHVSLYWYRQALGQGPEFLTYFNYEAQQDKSGLPNDRFSAERPEGSISTLTIQRTEQRDSAMYRCASSLAEGGTDTQYFGPGTRLTVL.

The gene calls are TRBV2 and TRBJ2-7; TRBD2 matches at 9 bases. The tail of the sequence fits TRBJ2-5 better, so the J call may be wrong. Germline lookup yields CDR1 SNHLY and CDR2 FYNNEI. The length of the CDR3 is 15 residues. The CDR3 region has the DNA TGTGCCAGCAGTCCCGAGCGGGGGGATCAAGAGACCCAGTACTTC. Its translation is CASSPERGDQETQYF.

The genes are TRBV11-3 and TRBJ2-3; 8 positions agree with TRBD1. V lost 4 bases to trimming and J lost 6 bases; unmatched junction nucleotides: 9. CDR1 is SGHNT, CDR2 YENEEA, per germline. The CDR3 runs 15 residues. CDR3 amino acids: CASSSTQDRGDTQYF. Written as DNA, the CDR3 is TGTGCCAGCAGCTCCACGCAAGACAGGGGCGATACGCAGTATTTT.

CDR3 region: CASSFIGPYEQYF. CDR3 sequence (DNA): TGTGCCAGCAGCTTCATTGGGCCCTACGAGCAGTACTTC. The chain joins TRBV13 to TRBJ2-7; D ambiguous. Germline V CDR1 and CDR2: PRHDT, FYEKMQ (reference sequence). With 3 bases removed from V and 2 bases from J, the gap between germline ends came to 8 bases. The CDR3 covers 13 residues.

As concerns this clone: One junction end does not reproduce the germline sequence, and a read error may be involved. The chain couples TRBV5-1 to TRBJ2-1; possible D gene TRBD2, 7 bases. The CDR3 extends over 13 amino acids. Germline CDR1 SGHRS, CDR2 YFSETQ. Here the CDR3 reads CASSPGGGQRYLF. The CDR3 region has the DNA TGCGCCAGCAGCCCTGGGGGGGGACAACGCTACCTCTTC.

V is TRBV18 and J is TRBJ2-2; unclear D gene. Trimming stripped 8 bases from V and 5 bases from J, with 9 bases between. CDR1 KGHSH and CDR2 LQKENI come from the germline V gene. The CDR3 covers 12 residues. The CDR3 sequence: CASPEETGELFF. The CDR3 DNA follows: TGTGCCAGCCCAGAGGAGACCGGGGAGCTGTTTTTT. Full variable domain (outside the CDR3, taken from reference TRBV18 and TRBJ2-2): NAGVMQNPRHLVRRRGQEARLRCSPMKGHSHVYWYRQLPEEGLKFMVYLQKENIIDESGMPKERFSAEFPKEGPSILRIQQVVRGDSAAYFCASPEETGELFFGEGSRLTVL.

The V call is TRBV9, the J call TRBJ1-2; 8 nucleotides align to TRBD1. CDR3 size: 15 residues. The junction had 8 bases not matched to a gene; V was cut back by 3 bases and J by 4 bases. Germline CDR1 reads SGDLS; CDR2 reads YYNGEE. The CDR3 here is CASSGAQDRAYGYTF. CDR3 nucleotide sequence: TGTGCCAGCAGCGGTGCCCAGGACAGGGCCTATGGCTACACCTTC.

The chain combines TRBV5-1 with TRBJ2-7; TRBD2 might be the D (5 bases). The length of the CDR3 is 18 residues. Trimming removed 0 bases at V and 0 bases at J, with 19 bases between. Germline assignment: CDR1 SGHRS and CDR2 YFSETQ. CDR3 sequence: CASSLEVPRGPFSYEQYF. DNA for the CDR3: TGCGCCAGCAGCTTGGAGGTTCCTCGGGGTCCCTTCTCCTACGAGCAGTACTTC.

This clone appeared once. The CDR3 region is CASSQGLAGGTSTDTQYF. The CDR3 bases are TGTGCCAGCAGCCAAGGACTAGCGGGAGGCACTAGCACAGATACGCAGTATTTT. The rearrangement links TRBV5-8 to TRBJ2-3; the match to TRBD2 covers 14 bases. Germline lookup yields CDR1 SGHTS and CDR2 YDEGEE. Trimming took 4 bases from V and 0 from J; bases not matched to a gene: 7. The CDR3 is 18 residues long. Using reference TRBV5-8 and TRBJ2-3 for the parts outside the CDR3, the full variable domain is EAGVTQSPTHLIKTRGQQATLRCSPISGHTSVYWYQQALGLGLQFLLWYDEGEERNRGNFPPRFSGRQFPNYSSELNVNALELEDSALYLCASSQGLAGGTSTDTQYFGPGTRLTVL.

This chain links TRBV28 with TRBJ2-7, with 9 bases matching TRBD1. The CDR3 runs 14 residues. With 5 bases clipped from V and 4 bases from J, the junction kept 6 bases outside the gene matches. Germline V CDR1 and CDR2: MDHEN, SYDVKM. The CDR3 region has the DNA TGTGCCAGCAGTACAGGGACAGGGTGGTACGAGCAGTACTTC. Protein product: CASSTGTGWYEQYF.

The rearrangement uses TRBV5-1 and TRBJ2-1; D is unclear. Germline V lookup: CDR1 SGHRS, CDR2 YFSETQ. The CDR3 runs 12 residues. V was pared by 3 bases and J by 4 bases, with 5 bases between. In DNA form, the CDR3 reads TGCGCCAGCAGCTCCCAGTACAATGAGCAGTTCTTC. Protein sequence: CASSSQYNEQFF.

The rearrangement links TRBV19 to TRBJ2-2; 8 nucleotides line up with TRBD1. The CDR3 length is 15 residues. The V gene end was trimmed by 5 bases and the J gene end by 0 bases; junction bases not matched to a gene: 2. Germline CDR1 and CDR2: LNHDA and SQIVND (reference sequence). CDR3: CASSLGQANTGELFF. CDR3 nucleotides: TGTGCCAGTAGTTTGGGACAGGCGAACACCGGGGAGCTGTTTTTT.

The rearrangement links TRBV5-1 to TRBJ2-7; 10 positions match TRBD1. Germline loops: CDR1 SGHRS, CDR2 YFSETQ. The CDR3 length is 15 residues. The J segment lost 3 bases and the V segment lost 0 bases, leaving 3 bases of the junction unmatched. Here the CDR3 DNA reads TGCGCCAGCAGCTTGGTAGGGACAGGGGACTACGAGCAGTACTTC. This gives the protein CASSLVGTGDYEQYF.

The table lists this clone with a few counts. This chain connects TRBV5-1 to TRBJ2-2; D is possibly TRBD2 (5 bases). Trimming pared 3 bases from V and 0 bases from J, leaving 12 bases between. The CDR3 sequence is 16 residues long. Per germline, CDR1 SGHRS and CDR2 YFSETQ. Written as DNA, the CDR3 is TGCGCCAGCAGCTCGGGAAGTTCCGCGAACACCGGGGAGCTGTTTTTT. Its protein is CASSSGSSANTGELFF. The full variable domain, rest sourced from reference TRBV5-1 and TRBJ2-2, is KAGVTQTPRYLIKTRGQQVTLSCSPISGHRSVSWYQQTPGQGLQFLFEYFSETQRNKGNFPGRFSGRQFSNSRSEMNVSTLELGDSALYLCASSSGSSANTGELFFGEGSRLTVL.

The V gene is TRBV6-1, the J gene TRBJ1-2; 9 bases line up with TRBD1. Germline CDR1 MNHNS, CDR2 SASEGT. CDR3 length: 13 residues. V lost 7 bases, J lost 7 bases, and 7 bases stayed unmatched. The CDR3 reads CASIRTGEGGYTF. The DNA for the CDR3 is TGTGCCAGCATTAGGACAGGGGAAGGTGGCTACACCTTC.